Listed below are T cell receptor beta chains from one sample, sequenced in a study of CD8+ T cells in alopecia areata. Produced via immunoSEQ multiplex PCR; TCRdb's table is partial and in-frame only. This table has roughly 250,000 clones, roughly two thirds appearing once. The material was CD4+ T cells sorted from blood, obtained at week 0. The origin of the receptors is a human donor with alopecia areata. The CDR3 runs from the conserved cysteine through the conserved F or W.

cdr3_length v_call cdr3_aa
14 TRBV29-1 CSGRKGAGTGELFF
15 TRBV4-3 CASSRYGGGDYEQYF
14 TRBV29-1 CSVGQGGVTDTQYF
14 TRBV9 CASSPGLEWETQYF
14 TRBV5-1 CASSLLPGAYEQYF
15 TRBV15 CATSRTRTGDYGYTF
13 TRBV4-3 CASSQGWSGDQFF
15 TRBV30 CAFRRRSLNPYEQYF
15 TRBV29-1 CSVAVGRGSTDTQYF
13 TRBV9 CASSVDWTGELFF
13 TRBV7-6 CASSGRDGYGYTF
12 TRBV6-6 CASRAVSTEAFF
15 TRBV4-3 CASSQDRTTNSPLHF
12 TRBV30 CAWSRGTDTQYF
12 TRBV29-1 CSVEEVGEKLFF
13 TRBV30 CAWSVRENTEAFF
15 TRBV13 CASSLGWDPISEQYF
17 TRBV5-1 CASSIQPSGTGGETQYF
12 TRBV30 CAWTRGGYEQYF
12 TRBV5-1 CASSLVGDEQFF
15 TRBV6-1 CASSLTLLRDTEAFF
14 TRBV30 CAWSGDRDSYGYTF
15 TRBV4-2 CASSQISRGGHEQFF
11 TRBV29-1 CSAGATYEQYF
13 TRBV30 CAWRTGGGLEAFF
12 TRBV30 CAWSRANTEAFF
13 TRBV30 CAGDTGTGLNQYF
14 TRBV27 CASKGLAGKNIQYF
14 TRBV30 CAWSLQGRQETQYF
16 TRBV5-7 CASSNRTVANTGELFF
14 TRBV9 CASSVGTAPYEQYF
12 TRBV30 CAWSKAGFEQFF
14 TRBV5-6 CASSQEQNTGELFF
11 TRBV30 CASTGGYEQYF
15 TRBV27 CASSLGGLYNSPLHF
15 TRBV6-5 CASSPTGNSNQPQHF
12 TRBV6-6 CASSYAVDEQFF
15 TRBV9 CASSAAGTGGSGYTF
12 TRBV29-1 CSVRETIYEQYF
13 TRBV6-4 CASSDSLNYGYTF